This T cell receptor beta chain was identified during a study of T-cell memory formation after mild COVID-19. Trimming pared 6 bases from V and 0 bases from J, leaving 11 bases between. CDR1 is SGHTA, CDR2 FQGNSA, per germline. The CDR3 spans 14 residues. This clonotype showed up many times. TCRdb reprocessed the 5' RACE reads with MiXCR, giving one entry per CDR3 protein. The sample holds fewer than 110,000 distinct CDR3 sequences, approximately 15% seen once. The source material was PBMCs or a T cell subset sorted from them (not recorded which). This sequence originates from a man younger than 35 who had mild COVID-19 (a few samples of this study predate the infection). Cell type and time point are not known. This chain connects TRBV7-2 to TRBJ1-1, with TRBD1 as a possible D gene (6 bases). DNA of the CDR3: TGTGCCAGCAGATCCACAGGGCTGAACACTGAAGCTTTCTTT. Its translation: CASRSTGLNTEAFF. Combining the CDR3 with reference TRBV7-2 and TRBJ1-1 gives the whole variable domain GAGVSQSPSNKVTEKGKDVELRCDPISGHTALYWYRQSLGQGLEFLIYFQGNSAPDKSGLPSDRFSAERTGGSVSTLTIQRTQQEDSAVYLCASRSTGLNTEAFFGQGTRLTVV.